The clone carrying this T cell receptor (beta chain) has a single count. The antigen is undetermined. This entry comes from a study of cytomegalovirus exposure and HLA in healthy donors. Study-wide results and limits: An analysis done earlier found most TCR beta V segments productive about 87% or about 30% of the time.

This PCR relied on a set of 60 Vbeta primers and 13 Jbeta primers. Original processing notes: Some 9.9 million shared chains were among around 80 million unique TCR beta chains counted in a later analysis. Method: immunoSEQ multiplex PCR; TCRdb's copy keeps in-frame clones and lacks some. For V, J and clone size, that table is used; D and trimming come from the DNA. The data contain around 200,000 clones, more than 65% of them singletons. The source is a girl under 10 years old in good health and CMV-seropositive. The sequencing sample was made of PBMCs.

This CDR3 reads CASRLNPSTDTQYF. DNA of the CDR3: TGCGCCAGCAGACTTAACCCTAGCACAGATACGCAGTATTTT. V gene TRBV5-1 combines with J gene TRBJ2-3; no clear D gene. Germline lookup yields CDR1 SGHRS and CDR2 YFSETQ. V gave up 5 bases and J gave up 0 bases, with 10 bases separating them. There are 14 residues in the CDR3.